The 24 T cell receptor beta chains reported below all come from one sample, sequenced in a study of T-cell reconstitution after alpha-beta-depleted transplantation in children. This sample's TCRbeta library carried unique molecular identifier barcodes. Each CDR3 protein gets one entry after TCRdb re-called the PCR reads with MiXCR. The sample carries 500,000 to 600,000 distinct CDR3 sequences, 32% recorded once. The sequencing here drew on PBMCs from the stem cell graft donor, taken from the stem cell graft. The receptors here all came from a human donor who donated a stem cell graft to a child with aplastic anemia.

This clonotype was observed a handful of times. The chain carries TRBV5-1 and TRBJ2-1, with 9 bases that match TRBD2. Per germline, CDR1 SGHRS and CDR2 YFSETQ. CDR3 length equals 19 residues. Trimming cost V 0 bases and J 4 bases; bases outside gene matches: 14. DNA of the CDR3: TGCGCCAGCAGCTTGGTTGATATATCGCGGGAGGGCAGGTACAATGAGCAGTTCTTC. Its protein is CASSLVDISREGRYNEQFF. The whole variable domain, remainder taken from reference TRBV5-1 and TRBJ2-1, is KAGVTQTPRYLIKTRGQQVTLSCSPISGHRSVSWYQQTPGQGLQFLFEYFSETQRNKGNFPGRFSGRQFSNSRSEMNVSTLELGDSALYLCASSLVDISREGRYNEQFFGPGTRLTVL.

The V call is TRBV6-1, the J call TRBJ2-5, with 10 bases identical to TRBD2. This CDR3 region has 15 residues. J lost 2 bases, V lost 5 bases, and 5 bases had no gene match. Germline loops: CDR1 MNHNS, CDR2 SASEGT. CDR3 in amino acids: CASSPLAGPQETQYF. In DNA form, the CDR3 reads TGTGCCAGCAGTCCACTAGCGGGACCTCAAGAGACCCAGTACTTC.

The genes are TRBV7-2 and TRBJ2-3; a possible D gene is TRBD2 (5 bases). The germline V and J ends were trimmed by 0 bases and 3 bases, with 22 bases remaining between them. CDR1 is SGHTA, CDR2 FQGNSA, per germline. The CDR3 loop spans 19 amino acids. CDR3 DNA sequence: TGTGCCAGCAGCTTAGCTTTTGACGAACAATCGAGGAGGACAGATACGCAGTATTTT. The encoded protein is CASSLAFDEQSRRTDTQYF.

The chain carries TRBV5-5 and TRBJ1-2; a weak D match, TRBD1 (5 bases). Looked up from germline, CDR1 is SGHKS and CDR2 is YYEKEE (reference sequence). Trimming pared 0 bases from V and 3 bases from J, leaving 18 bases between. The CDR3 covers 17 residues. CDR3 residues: CASSLGFARARYYGYTF. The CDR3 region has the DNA TGTGCCAGCAGCTTGGGGTTTGCCAGGGCCCGGTACTATGGCTACACCTTC.

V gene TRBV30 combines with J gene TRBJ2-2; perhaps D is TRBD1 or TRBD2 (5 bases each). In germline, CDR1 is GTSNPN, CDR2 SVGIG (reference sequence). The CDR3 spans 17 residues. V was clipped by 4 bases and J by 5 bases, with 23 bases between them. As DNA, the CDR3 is TGTGCCTGGATTGTACATCGGCTGGCAGGGACGACCGGGGAGCTGTTTTTT. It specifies CAWIVHRLAGTTGELFF.

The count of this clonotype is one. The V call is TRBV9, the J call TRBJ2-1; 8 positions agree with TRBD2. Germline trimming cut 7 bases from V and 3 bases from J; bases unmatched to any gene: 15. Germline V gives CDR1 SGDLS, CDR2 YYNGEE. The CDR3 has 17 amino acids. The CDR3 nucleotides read TGTGCCAGCTCTTTTGGCGGTAGCGGGGATGTCTACAATGAGCAGTTCTTC. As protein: CASSFGGSGDVYNEQFF.

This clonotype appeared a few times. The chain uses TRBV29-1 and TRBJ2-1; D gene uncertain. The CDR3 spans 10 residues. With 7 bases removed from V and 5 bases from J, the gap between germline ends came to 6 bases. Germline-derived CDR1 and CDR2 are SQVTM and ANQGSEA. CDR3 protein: CSGFHNEQFF. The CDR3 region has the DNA TGCAGCGGATTTCACAATGAGCAGTTCTTC.

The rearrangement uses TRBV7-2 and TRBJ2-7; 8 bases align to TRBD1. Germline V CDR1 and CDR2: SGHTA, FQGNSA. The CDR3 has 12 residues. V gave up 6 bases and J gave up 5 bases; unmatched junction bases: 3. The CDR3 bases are TGTGCCAGCAGATCGGGACAGGACGAGCAGTACTTC. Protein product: CASRSGQDEQYF.

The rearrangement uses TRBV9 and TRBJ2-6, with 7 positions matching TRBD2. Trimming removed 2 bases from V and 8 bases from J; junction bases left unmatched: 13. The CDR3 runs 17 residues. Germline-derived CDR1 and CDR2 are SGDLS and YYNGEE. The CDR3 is CASSVAVEGLRTNVLTF. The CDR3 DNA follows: TGTGCCAGCAGCGTCGCCGTGGAGGGACTACGGACCAACGTCCTGACTTTC.

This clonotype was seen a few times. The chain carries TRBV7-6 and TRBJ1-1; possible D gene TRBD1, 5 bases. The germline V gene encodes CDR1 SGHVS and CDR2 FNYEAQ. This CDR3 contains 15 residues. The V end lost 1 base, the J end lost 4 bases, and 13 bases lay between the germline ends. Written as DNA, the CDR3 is TGTGCCAGCAGCTTAGTCGACAGCGGGGGCACTGAAGCTTTCTTT. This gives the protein CASSLVDSGGTEAFF.

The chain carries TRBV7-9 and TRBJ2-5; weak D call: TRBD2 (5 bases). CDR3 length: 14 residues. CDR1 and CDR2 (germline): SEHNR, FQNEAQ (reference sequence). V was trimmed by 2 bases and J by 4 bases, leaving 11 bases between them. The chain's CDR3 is CASSLQDGVETQYF. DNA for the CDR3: TGTGCCAGCAGCTTACAAGACGGGGTAGAGACCCAGTACTTC. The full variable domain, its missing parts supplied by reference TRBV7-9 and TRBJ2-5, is DTGVSQNPRHKITKRGQNVTFRCDPISEHNRLYWYRQTLGQGPEFLTYFQNEAQLEKSRLLSDRFSAERPKGSFSTLEIQRTEQGDSAMYLCASSLQDGVETQYFGPGTRLLVL.

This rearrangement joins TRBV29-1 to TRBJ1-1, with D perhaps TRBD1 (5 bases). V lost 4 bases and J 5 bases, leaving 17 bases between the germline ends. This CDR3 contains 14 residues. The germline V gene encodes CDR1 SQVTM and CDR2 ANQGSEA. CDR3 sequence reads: CSVGATGEYTEAFF. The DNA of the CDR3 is TGCAGCGTTGGGGCAACGGGGGAATATACTGAAGCTTTCTTT.

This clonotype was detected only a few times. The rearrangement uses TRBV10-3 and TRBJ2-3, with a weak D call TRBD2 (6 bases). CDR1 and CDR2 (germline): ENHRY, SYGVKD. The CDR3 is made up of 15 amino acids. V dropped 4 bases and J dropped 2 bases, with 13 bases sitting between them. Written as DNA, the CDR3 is TGTGCCATCAGTGGGGCTAGCGTATCCACAGATACGCAGTATTTT. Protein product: CAISGASVSTDTQYF.

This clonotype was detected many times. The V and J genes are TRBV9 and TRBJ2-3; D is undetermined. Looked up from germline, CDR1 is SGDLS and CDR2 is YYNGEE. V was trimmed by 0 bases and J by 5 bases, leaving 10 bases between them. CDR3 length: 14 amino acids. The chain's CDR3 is CASSVVGKGDTQYF. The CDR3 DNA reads TGTGCCAGCAGCGTAGTTGGGAAGGGAGATACGCAGTATTTT.

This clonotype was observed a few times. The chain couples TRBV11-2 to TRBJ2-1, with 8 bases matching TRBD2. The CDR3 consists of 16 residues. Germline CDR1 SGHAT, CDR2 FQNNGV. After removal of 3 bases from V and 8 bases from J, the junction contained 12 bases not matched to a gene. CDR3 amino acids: CASSFQPGLVGDEQFF. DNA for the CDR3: TGTGCCAGCAGCTTCCAACCGGGACTAGTCGGGGATGAGCAGTTCTTC.

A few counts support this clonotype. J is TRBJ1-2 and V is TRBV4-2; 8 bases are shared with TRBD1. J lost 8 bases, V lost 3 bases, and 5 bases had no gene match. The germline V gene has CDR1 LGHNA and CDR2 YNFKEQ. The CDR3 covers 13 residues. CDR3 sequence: CASSQDRERGYTF. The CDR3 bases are TGTGCCAGCAGCCAGGACAGGGAGCGCGGCTACACCTTC.

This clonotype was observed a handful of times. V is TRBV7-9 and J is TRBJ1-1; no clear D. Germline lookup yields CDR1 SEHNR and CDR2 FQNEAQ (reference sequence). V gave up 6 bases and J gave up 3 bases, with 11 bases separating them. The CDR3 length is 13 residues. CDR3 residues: CASSYTVDTEAFF. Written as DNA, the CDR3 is TGTGCCAGCAGTTACACGGTAGACACTGAAGCTTTCTTT. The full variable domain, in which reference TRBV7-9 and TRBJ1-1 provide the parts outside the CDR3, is DTGVSQNPRHKITKRGQNVTFRCDPISEHNRLYWYRQTLGQGPEFLTYFQNEAQLEKSRLLSDRFSAERPKGSFSTLEIQRTEQGDSAMYLCASSYTVDTEAFFGQGTRLTVV.

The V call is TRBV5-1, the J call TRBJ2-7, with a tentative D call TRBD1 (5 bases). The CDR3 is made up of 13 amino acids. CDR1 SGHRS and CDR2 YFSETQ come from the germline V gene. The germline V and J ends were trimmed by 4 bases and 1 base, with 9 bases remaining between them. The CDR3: CASSTRQSYEQYV. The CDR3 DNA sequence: TGCGCCAGCAGCACCCGACAGTCCTACGAGCAGTACGTC.

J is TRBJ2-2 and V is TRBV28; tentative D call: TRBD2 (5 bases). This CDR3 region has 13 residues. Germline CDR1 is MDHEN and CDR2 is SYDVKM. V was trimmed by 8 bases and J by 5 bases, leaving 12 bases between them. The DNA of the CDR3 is TGTGCCAGCGGAGGAGGACTGACCGGGGAGCTGTTTTTT. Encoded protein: CASGGGLTGELFF.

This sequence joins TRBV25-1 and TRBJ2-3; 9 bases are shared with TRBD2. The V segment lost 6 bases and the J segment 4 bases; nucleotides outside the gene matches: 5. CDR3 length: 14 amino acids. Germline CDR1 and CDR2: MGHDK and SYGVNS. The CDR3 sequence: CASRRGGRPDTQYF. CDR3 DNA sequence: TGTGCCAGCAGGCGGGGGGGGCGGCCAGATACGCAGTATTTT.

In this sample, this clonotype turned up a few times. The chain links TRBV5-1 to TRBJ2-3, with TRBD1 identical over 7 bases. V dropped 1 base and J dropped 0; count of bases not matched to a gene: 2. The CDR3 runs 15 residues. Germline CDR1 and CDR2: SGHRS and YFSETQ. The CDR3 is CASSLMDRSTDTQYF. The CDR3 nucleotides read TGCGCCAGCAGCTTGATGGACAGGAGCACAGATACGCAGTATTTT.

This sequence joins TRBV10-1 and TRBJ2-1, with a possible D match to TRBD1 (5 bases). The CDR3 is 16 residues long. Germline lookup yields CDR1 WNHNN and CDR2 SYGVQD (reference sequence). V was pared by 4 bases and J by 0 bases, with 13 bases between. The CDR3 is CASSGVRTNSYNEQFF. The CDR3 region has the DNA TGCGCCAGCAGTGGCGTTAGGACAAACTCCTACAATGAGCAGTTCTTC.

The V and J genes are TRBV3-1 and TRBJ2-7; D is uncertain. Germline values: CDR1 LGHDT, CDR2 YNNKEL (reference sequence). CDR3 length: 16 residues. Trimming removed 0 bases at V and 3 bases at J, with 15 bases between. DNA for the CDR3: TGTGCCAGCAGCCAAGATCATAGCCGACAAAACTACGAGCAGTACTTC. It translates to CASSQDHSRQNYEQYF.

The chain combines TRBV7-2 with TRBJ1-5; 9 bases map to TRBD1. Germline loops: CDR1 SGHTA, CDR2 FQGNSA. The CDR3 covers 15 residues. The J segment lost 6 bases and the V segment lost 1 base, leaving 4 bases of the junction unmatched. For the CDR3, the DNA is TGTGCCAGCAGCTTAGTGGGACAGGGAGTTCAGCCCCAGCATTTT. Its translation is CASSLVGQGVQPQHF.